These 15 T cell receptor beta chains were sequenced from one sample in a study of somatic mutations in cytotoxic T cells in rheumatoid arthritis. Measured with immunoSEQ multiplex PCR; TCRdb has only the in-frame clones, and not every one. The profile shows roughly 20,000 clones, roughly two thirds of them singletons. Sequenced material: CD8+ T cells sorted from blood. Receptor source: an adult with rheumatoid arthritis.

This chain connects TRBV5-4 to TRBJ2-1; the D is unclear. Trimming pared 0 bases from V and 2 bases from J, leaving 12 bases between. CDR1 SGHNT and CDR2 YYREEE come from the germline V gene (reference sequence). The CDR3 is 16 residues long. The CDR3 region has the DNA TGTGCCAGCAGCTTGGGGCAGGAAGGCCCCTACAATGAGCAGTTCTTC. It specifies CASSLGQEGPYNEQFF.

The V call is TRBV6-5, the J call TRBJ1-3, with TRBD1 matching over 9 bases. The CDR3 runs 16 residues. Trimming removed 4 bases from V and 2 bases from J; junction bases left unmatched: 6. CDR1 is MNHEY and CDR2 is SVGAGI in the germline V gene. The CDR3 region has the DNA TGTGCCAGCAGTTCGGGACAGGGAGTACCTGGAAACACCATATATTTT. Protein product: CASSSGQGVPGNTIYF.

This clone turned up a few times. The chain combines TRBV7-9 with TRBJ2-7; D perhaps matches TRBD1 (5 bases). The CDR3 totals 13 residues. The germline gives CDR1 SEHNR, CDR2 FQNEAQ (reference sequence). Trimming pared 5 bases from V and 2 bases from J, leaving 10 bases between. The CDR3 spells CASSEDITYEQYF. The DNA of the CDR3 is TGTGCCAGCAGCGAGGACATCACCTACGAGCAGTACTTC.

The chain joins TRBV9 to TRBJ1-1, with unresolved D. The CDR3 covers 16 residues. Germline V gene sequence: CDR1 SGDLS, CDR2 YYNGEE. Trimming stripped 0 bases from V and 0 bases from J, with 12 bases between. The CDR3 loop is CASSVEEVSMNTEAFF. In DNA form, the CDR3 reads TGTGCCAGCAGCGTAGAGGAAGTATCCATGAACACTGAAGCTTTCTTT.

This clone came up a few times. The CDR3: CASSQVAFGTDTQYF. CDR3 sequence (DNA): TGCGCCAGCAGCCAAGTGGCCTTTGGCACAGATACGCAGTATTTT. The V call is TRBV4-3, the J call TRBJ2-3; D gene uncertain. The CDR3 length is 15 residues. Germline assignment: CDR1 LGHNA and CDR2 YSLEER. V lost 1 base, J lost 1 base, and 9 bases lay in between.

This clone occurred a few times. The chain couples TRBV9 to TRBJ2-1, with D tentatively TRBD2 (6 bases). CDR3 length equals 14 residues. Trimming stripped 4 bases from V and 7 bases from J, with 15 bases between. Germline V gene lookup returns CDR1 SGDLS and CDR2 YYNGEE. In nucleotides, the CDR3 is TGTGCCAGCAGCCCCACTGGCAGCGGGAATGAGCAGTTCTTC. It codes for CASSPTGSGNEQFF.

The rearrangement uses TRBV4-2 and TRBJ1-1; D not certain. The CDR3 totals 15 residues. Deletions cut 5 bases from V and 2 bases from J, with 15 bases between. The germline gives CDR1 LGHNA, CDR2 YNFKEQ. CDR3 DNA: TGTGCCAGCAGCACGGGGAACATAGGCAACACTGAAGCTTTCTTT. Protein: CASSTGNIGNTEAFF.

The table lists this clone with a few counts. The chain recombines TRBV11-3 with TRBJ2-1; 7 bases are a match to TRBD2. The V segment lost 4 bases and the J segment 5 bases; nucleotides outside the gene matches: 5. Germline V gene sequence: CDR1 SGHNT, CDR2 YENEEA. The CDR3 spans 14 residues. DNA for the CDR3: TGTGCCAGCAGCTCTCGGGGAGGGCACAATGAGCAGTTCTTC. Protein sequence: CASSSRGGHNEQFF.

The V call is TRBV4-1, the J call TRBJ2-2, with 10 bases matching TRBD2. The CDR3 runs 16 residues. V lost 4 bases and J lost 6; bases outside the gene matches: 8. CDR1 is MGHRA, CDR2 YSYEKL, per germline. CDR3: CASSLTGTSDSGELFF. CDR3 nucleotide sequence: TGCGCCAGCAGCCTGACCGGGACTAGCGATTCCGGGGAGCTGTTTTTT.

This CDR3 reads CAWSVSHQGEAFF. CDR3 DNA: TGTGCCTGGAGTGTAAGTCATCAGGGTGAAGCTTTCTTT. The chain uses TRBV30 and TRBJ1-1, with a possible D match to TRBD1 (5 bases). Trimming took 0 bases from V and 7 from J, leaving 12 bases between them. Germline assignment: CDR1 GTSNPN and CDR2 SVGIG (reference sequence). The CDR3 is 13 residues long.

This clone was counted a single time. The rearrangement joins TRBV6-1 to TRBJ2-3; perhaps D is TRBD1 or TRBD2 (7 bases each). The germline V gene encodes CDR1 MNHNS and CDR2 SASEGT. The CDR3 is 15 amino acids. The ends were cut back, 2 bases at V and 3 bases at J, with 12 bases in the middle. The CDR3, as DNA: TGTGCCAGCAGTGAAAACAGGGGAGGGACAGATACGCAGTATTTT. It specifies CASSENRGGTDTQYF.

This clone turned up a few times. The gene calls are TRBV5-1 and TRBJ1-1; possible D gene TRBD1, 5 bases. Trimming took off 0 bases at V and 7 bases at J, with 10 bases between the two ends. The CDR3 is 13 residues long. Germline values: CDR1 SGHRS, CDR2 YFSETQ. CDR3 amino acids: CASSLVWGIEAFF. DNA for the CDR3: TGCGCCAGCAGCTTGGTGTGGGGGATTGAAGCTTTCTTT. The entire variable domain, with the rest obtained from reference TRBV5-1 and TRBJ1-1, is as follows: KAGVTQTPRYLIKTRGQQVTLSCSPISGHRSVSWYQQTPGQGLQFLFEYFSETQRNKGNFPGRFSGRQFSNSRSEMNVSTLELGDSALYLCASSLVWGIEAFFGQGTRLTVV.

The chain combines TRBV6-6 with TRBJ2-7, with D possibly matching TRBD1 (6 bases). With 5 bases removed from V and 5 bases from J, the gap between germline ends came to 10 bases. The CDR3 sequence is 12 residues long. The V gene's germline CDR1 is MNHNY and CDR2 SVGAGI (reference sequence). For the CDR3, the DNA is TGTGCCAGCAGTCCCGGGACAAACGAGCAGTACTTC. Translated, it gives CASSPGTNEQYF.

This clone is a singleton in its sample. The CDR3 here is CASSLNGLAGEGETQYF. CDR3 bases: TGTGCCAGCAGCTTGAACGGACTAGCGGGGGAGGGGGAGACCCAGTACTTC. This sequence joins TRBV5-6 and TRBJ2-5; TRBD2 aligns across 13 bases. This CDR3 region has 17 residues. The germline V gene has CDR1 SGHDT and CDR2 YYEEEE. The V segment lost 1 base and the J segment 5 bases; nucleotides outside the gene matches: 8.

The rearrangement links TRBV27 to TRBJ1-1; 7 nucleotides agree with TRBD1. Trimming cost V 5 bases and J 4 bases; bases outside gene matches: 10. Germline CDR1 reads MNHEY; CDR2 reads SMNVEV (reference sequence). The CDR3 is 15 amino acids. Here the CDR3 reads CASSRLDRELTEAFF. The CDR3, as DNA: TGTGCCAGCAGTCGCCTAGACAGGGAACTCACTGAAGCTTTCTTT.